The 21 T cell receptor beta chains below were found in one sample sequenced in a study of cytomegalovirus exposure and HLA in healthy donors. The PCR made use of 60 Vbeta and 13 Jbeta primers. Clones were read by immunoSEQ multiplex PCR, and TCRdb kept only the in-frame ones, dropping some. The table includes 62,000 or so clones, 87% detected once. The sequencing sample was made of PBMCs. These receptors were obtained from a man between 18 and 35 years old in good health and CMV-seronegative.

The V call is TRBV9, the J call TRBJ1-1; 8 bases are a match to TRBD1. With 4 bases clipped from V and 4 bases from J, the junction kept 3 bases outside the gene matches. CDR3 length: 13 amino acids. Germline V lookup: CDR1 SGDLS, CDR2 YYNGEE. The CDR3 nucleotides are TGTGCCAGCAGCAGTACAGGGGGCACTGAAGCTTTCTTT. Protein sequence: CASSSTGGTEAFF.

The chain links TRBV6-5 to TRBJ2-7; 7 nucleotides line up with TRBD1. The CDR3 is 14 amino acids. J was trimmed by 1 base and V by 4 bases; bases with no gene match: 4. Germline values: CDR1 MNHEY, CDR2 SVGAGI. In DNA, the CDR3 is TGTGCCAGCAGTTTCTCGACAGGGTCCTACGAGCAGTACTTC. Translation gives CASSFSTGSYEQYF.

This clone was seen once. This rearrangement joins TRBV10-1 to TRBJ2-7; 7 bases agree with TRBD2. The CDR3 covers 15 residues. The trim removed 6 bases at V and 6 bases at J, leaving 14 bases unmatched. Germline lookup yields CDR1 WNHNN and CDR2 SYGVQD (reference sequence). CDR3 region: CASSLRSSGIGEQYF. CDR3 sequence (DNA): TGCGCCAGCAGCCTCCGGAGCAGCGGGATAGGCGAGCAGTACTTC.

V gene TRBV18 combines with J gene TRBJ2-5, with D possibly being TRBD2 (5 bases). The CDR3 totals 15 residues. V lost 0 bases and J lost 4, with 12 bases in between. The germline V gene encodes CDR1 KGHSH and CDR2 LQKENI. The CDR3 region is CASSPPQEGRETQYF. Here the CDR3 DNA reads TGTGCCAGCTCACCACCCCAAGAGGGTCGAGAGACCCAGTACTTC.

The rearrangement links TRBV6-1 to TRBJ1-1; weak D call: TRBD1 (5 bases). The CDR3 loop spans 16 amino acids. CDR1 and CDR2 (germline): MNHNS, SASEGT. Trimming pared 4 bases from V and 0 bases from J, leaving 15 bases between. In DNA, the CDR3 is TGTGCCAGCAGTGTCCTGCCTGGGACTCTGAACACTGAAGCTTTCTTT. Its protein is CASSVLPGTLNTEAFF.

This chain joins TRBV15 and TRBJ1-2, with 9 bases aligning to TRBD1. V gave up 3 bases and J gave up 4 bases; unmatched junction bases: 3. CDR1 and CDR2 from the germline V gene are LNHNV and YYDKDF (reference sequence). The CDR3 sequence is 14 residues long. DNA of the CDR3: TGTGCCACCAGCAGCGGGACAGGGCTCTATGGCTACACCTTC. It encodes CATSSGTGLYGYTF. Full variable domain (remainder filled in from reference TRBV15 and TRBJ1-2): DAMVIQNPRYQVTQFGKPVTLSCSQTLNHNVMYWYQQKSSQAPKLLFHYYDKDFNNEADTPDNFQSRRPNTSFCFLDIRSPGLGDTAMYLCATSSGTGLYGYTFGSGTRLTVV.

The J gene is TRBJ2-1, the V gene TRBV10-2; tentatively, D is TRBD2 (5 bases). CDR1 and CDR2 from the germline V gene are WSHSY and SAAADI. The CDR3 runs 14 residues. Trimming shortened V by 10 bases and J by 0 bases, and 13 bases separated the two germline ends. DNA of the CDR3: TGCGCCACCGTACGGACTGACTCCTACAATGAGCAGTTCTTC. Protein sequence: CATVRTDSYNEQFF.

The chain combines TRBV10-1 with TRBJ1-2, with 8 bases aligning to TRBD1. The ends lost 4 bases at V and 7 bases at J; junction bases unmatched: 5. The CDR3 extends over 13 amino acids. Germline CDR1 WNHNN, CDR2 SYGVQD (reference sequence). The CDR3 loop reads CASSADRVGGYTF. The CDR3 DNA reads as TGCGCCAGCAGTGCGGACAGGGTCGGTGGCTACACCTTC.

This clone was found once. This chain connects TRBV28 to TRBJ2-2, with TRBD2 as a possible D gene (6 bases). V lost 2 bases and J lost 5, with 9 bases in between. The CDR3 has 14 amino acids. Germline V CDR1 and CDR2: MDHEN, SYDVKM. In nucleotides, the CDR3 is TGTGCCAGCAGTTTAGCGGGGAAGACCGGGGAGCTGTTTTTT. Amino acid sequence: CASSLAGKTGELFF.

The chain recombines TRBV19 with TRBJ1-5, with TRBD1 as a possible D gene (5 bases). This CDR3 comprises 15 residues. Germline CDR1 and CDR2: LNHDA and SQIVND (reference sequence). V lost 5 bases and J 2 bases, leaving 13 bases between the germline ends. The CDR3 sequence: CASSPAGGGNQPQHF. The CDR3 DNA reads as TGTGCCAGTAGTCCAGCCGGAGGGGGCAATCAGCCCCAGCATTTT. Full variable domain (outside the CDR3, taken from reference TRBV19 and TRBJ1-5): DGGITQSPKYLFRKEGQNVTLSCEQNLNHDAMYWYRQDPGQGLRLIYYSQIVNDFQKGDIAEGYSVSREKKESFPLTVTSAQKNPTAFYLCASSPAGGGNQPQHFGDGTRLSIL.

V usage is TRBV19 and J usage is TRBJ2-4, with D tentatively TRBD1 (5 bases). In germline, CDR1 is LNHDA, CDR2 SQIVND (reference sequence). The V end was cut by 3 bases, the J end by 15 bases, with 21 bases between. This CDR3 spans 14 amino acids. CDR3 loop: CASSISQGSPGLYF. The CDR3 region has the DNA TGTGCCAGTAGTATCTCTCAGGGTTCGCCTGGGCTGTACTTC.

This clone is a singleton in its sample. CDR3 region: CSVLTSGGDEQFF. CDR3 sequence (DNA): TGCAGCGTTTTGACTAGCGGGGGTGATGAGCAGTTCTTC. This chain joins TRBV29-1 and TRBJ2-1, with 12 bases aligning to TRBD2. Germline loops: CDR1 SQVTM, CDR2 ANQGSEA. The CDR3 runs 13 residues. Trimming removed 5 bases from V and 8 bases from J; junction bases left unmatched: 4.

This chain links TRBV2 with TRBJ1-5; 8 nucleotides align to TRBD1. Per germline, CDR1 SNHLY and CDR2 FYNNEI. V shed 4 bases and J 3 bases; nucleotides not matched to a gene: 8. The CDR3 covers 16 residues. CDR3 nucleotides: TGTGCCAGCAGTGCCTTATGGACAGGGCTCAATCAGCCCCAGCATTTT. It encodes CASSALWTGLNQPQHF.

This sequence joins TRBV6-5 and TRBJ1-5; no clear D gene. The CDR3 extends over 14 amino acids. V was pared by 7 bases and J by 0 bases, with 10 bases between. CDR1 MNHEY and CDR2 SVGAGI come from the germline V gene. The CDR3 bases are TGTGCCAGCAATCAGGCTTATAGCAATCAGCCCCAGCATTTT. Its translation: CASNQAYSNQPQHF.

CDR3 region: CASSSAGDNQPQHF. Here the CDR3 DNA reads TGTGCCAGCAGCTCCGCCGGGGACAATCAGCCCCAGCATTTT. This chain uses TRBV6-6 with TRBJ1-5; D is unresolved. The CDR3 is 14 residues long. V gave up 6 bases and J gave up 3 bases, with 12 bases separating them. Per germline, CDR1 MNHNY and CDR2 SVGAGI (reference sequence).

The V gene is TRBV4-1, the J gene TRBJ2-2; TRBD2 is a possible D gene (7 bases). Germline CDR1 MGHRA, CDR2 YSYEKL. V shed 0 bases and J shed 4 bases, with 15 bases lying between them. CDR3 size: 17 residues. CDR3 bases: TGCGCCAGCAGCCAAGATCGGGCGGGGGCTGTCACCGGGGAGCTGTTTTTT. It codes for CASSQDRAGAVTGELFF.

The chain carries TRBV25-1 and TRBJ2-3; no clear D. From germline, CDR1 is MGHDK and CDR2 SYGVNS. V was shortened by 0 bases and J by 6 bases, with 4 bases between the two germline ends. The CDR3 is made up of 12 amino acids. DNA for the CDR3: TGTGCCAGCAGTGAATATACTGATACGCAGTATTTT. Its protein product is CASSEYTDTQYF.

This clone has just a few counts. The chain has TRBV7-8 and TRBJ1-1, with 12 bases that match TRBD1. Trimming cost V 7 bases and J 5 bases; bases outside gene matches: 8. Germline values: CDR1 SGHVS, CDR2 FQNEAQ. The CDR3 consists of 15 residues. CDR3: CASTRDRGPGTEAFF. The CDR3 DNA reads as TGTGCCAGCACCCGGGACAGGGGGCCGGGGACTGAAGCTTTCTTT.

The CDR3 bases are TGCGCCAGCAGCTACCGGGACAAGTTCGAGCAGTACTTC. It is translated as CASSYRDKFEQYF. The V call is TRBV5-1, the J call TRBJ2-7; weak D call: TRBD1 (6 bases). V dropped 3 bases and J dropped 6 bases, with 13 bases sitting between them. Germline CDR1 SGHRS, CDR2 YFSETQ. The CDR3 has 13 amino acids.

The rearrangement joins TRBV10-3 to TRBJ2-5; D unclear. The CDR3 length is 14 residues. The germline V and J ends were trimmed by 0 bases and 7 bases, with 12 bases remaining between them. From germline, CDR1 is ENHRY and CDR2 SYGVKD. CDR3 coding DNA: TGTGCCATCAGTGAGTCGCTGGGCCAATCGACCCAGTACTTC. The encoded protein is CAISESLGQSTQYF.

The J gene is TRBJ2-1, the V gene TRBV5-1, with TRBD2 identical over 12 bases. Per the germline V gene, CDR1 is SGHRS and CDR2 is YFSETQ. This CDR3 is 17 amino acids long. Trimming removed 0 bases from V and 6 bases from J; junction bases left unmatched: 7. The CDR3 region is CASSLGSSGGAFNEQFF. The CDR3 DNA is TGCGCCAGCAGCTTGGGATCTAGCGGGGGGGCTTTCAATGAGCAGTTCTTC.